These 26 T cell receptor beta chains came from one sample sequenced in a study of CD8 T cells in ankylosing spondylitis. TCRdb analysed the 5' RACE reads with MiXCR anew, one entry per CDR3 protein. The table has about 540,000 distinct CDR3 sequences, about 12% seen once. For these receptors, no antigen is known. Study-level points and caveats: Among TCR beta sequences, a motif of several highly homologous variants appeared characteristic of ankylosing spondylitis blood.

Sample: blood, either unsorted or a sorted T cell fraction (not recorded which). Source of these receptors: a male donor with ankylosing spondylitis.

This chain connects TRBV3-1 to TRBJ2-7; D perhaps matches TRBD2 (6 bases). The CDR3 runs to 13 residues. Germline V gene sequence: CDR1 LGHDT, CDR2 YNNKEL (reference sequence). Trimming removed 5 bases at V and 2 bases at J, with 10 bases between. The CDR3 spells CASSSSGPYEQYF. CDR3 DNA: TGTGCCAGCAGCAGTAGCGGACCCTACGAGCAGTACTTC.

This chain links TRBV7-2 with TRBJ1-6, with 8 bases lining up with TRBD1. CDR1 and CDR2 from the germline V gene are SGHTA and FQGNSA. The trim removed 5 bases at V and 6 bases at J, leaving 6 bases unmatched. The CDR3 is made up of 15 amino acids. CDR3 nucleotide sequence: TGTGCCAGCAGCCCTGGGACAGGCCTTAATTCACCCCTCCACTTT. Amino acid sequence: CASSPGTGLNSPLHF.

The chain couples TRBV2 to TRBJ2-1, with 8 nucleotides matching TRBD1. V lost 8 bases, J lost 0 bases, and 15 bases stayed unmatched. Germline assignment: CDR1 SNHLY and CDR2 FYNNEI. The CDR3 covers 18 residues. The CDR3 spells CASGGAGGEYFSYNEQFF. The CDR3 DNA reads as TGTGCCAGCGGCGGGGCAGGGGGCGAGTATTTCTCCTACAATGAGCAGTTCTTC.

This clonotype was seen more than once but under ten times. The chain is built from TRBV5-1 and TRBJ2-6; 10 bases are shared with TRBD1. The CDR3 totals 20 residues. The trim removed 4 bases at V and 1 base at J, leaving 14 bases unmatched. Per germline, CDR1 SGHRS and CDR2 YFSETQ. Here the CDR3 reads CASSPYPRTGGGSGANVLTF. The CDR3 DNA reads TGCGCCAGCAGCCCGTACCCTCGGACAGGGGGAGGGTCTGGGGCCAACGTCCTGACTTTC.

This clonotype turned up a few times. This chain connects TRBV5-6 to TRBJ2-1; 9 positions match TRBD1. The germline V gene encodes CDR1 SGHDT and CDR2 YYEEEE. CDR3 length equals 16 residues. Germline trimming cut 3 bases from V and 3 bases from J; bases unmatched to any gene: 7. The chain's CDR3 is CASSYWTGELYNEQFF. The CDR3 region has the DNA TGTGCCAGCAGCTATTGGACAGGGGAACTCTACAATGAGCAGTTCTTC.

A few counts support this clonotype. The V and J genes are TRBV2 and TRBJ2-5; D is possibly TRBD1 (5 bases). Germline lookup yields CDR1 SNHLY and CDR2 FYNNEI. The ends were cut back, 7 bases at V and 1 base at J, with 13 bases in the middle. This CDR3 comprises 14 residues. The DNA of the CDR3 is TGTGCCAGCAATCCAGTAGGGGTCCAAGAGACCCAGTACTTC. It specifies CASNPVGVQETQYF.

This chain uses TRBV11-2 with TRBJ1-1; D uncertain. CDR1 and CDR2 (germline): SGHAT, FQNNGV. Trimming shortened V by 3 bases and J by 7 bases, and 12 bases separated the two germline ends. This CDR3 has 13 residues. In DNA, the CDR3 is TGTGCCAGCAGCTTGCCCAACGGTAATGAAGCTTTCTTT. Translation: CASSLPNGNEAFF.

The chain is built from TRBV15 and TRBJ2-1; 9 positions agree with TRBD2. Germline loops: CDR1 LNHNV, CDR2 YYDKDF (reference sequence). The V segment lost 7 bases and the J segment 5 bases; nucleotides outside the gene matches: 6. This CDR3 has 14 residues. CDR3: CATNPGLANNEQFF. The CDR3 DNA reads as TGTGCCACCAACCCGGGACTAGCTAACAATGAGCAGTTCTTC.

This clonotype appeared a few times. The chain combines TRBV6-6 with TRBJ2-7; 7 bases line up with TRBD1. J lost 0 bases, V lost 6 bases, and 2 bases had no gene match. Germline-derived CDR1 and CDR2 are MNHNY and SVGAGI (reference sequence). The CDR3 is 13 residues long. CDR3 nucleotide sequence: TGTGCCAGCAGCAGGACAGGCTCCTACGAGCAGTACGTC. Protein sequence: CASSRTGSYEQYV.

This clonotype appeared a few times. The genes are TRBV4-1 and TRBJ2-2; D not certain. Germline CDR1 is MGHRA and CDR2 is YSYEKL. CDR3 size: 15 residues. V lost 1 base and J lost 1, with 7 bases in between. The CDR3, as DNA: TGCGCCAGCAGCCAAGGTGAAGAGAACACCGGGGAGCTGTTTTTT. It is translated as CASSQGEENTGELFF.

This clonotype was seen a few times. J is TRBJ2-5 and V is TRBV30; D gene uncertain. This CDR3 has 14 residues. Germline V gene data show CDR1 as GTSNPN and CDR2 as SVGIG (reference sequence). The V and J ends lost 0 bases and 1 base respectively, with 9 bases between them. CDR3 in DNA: TGTGCCTGGAGTGTCGGCCTTTTCCAAGAGACCCAGTACTTC. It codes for CAWSVGLFQETQYF.

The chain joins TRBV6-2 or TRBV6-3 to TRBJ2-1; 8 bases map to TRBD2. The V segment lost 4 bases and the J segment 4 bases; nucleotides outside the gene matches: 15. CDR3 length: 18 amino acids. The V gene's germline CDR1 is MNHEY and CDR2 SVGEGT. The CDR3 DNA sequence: TGTGCCAGCAGTTCTTTCCACTTTAGCGGGATAAAGTACAATGAGCAGTTCTTC. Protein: CASSSFHFSGIKYNEQFF.

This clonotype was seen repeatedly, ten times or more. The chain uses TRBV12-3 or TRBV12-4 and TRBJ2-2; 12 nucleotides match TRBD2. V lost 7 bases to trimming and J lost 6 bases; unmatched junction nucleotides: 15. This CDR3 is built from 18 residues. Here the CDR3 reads CASTPWAMTSGRSGELFF. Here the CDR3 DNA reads TGTGCCAGCACCCCCTGGGCCATGACTAGCGGGAGATCCGGGGAGCTGTTTTTT.

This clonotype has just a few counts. CDR3 sequence (DNA): TGCAGCGTTGAATCGGCTAGCGGGAGTCGCGATGAGCAGTTCTTC. Amino acids: CSVESASGSRDEQFF. The chain combines TRBV29-1 with TRBJ2-1; TRBD2 agrees at 10 bases. CDR1 SQVTM and CDR2 ANQGSEA come from the germline V gene. V shed 2 bases, J shed 8 bases, and the junction held 9 bases outside the gene matches. The CDR3 spans 15 residues.

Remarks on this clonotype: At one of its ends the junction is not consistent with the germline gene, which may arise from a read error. The CDR3 sequence: CCAHSGTSGNNEQFF. The CDR3 DNA reads TGCTGTGCGCATTCCGGGACTAGCGGGAACAATGAGCAGTTCTTC. The chain joins TRBV20-1 to TRBJ2-1; 13 nucleotides line up with TRBD2. The CDR3 sequence is 15 residues long. Per the germline V gene, CDR1 is DFQATT and CDR2 is SNEGSKA (reference sequence).

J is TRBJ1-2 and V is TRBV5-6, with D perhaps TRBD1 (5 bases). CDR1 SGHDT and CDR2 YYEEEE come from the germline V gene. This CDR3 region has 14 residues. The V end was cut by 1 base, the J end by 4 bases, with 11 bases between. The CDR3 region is CASSLSPGSYGYTF. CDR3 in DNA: TGTGCCAGCAGCTTGAGTCCAGGGAGCTATGGCTACACCTTC.

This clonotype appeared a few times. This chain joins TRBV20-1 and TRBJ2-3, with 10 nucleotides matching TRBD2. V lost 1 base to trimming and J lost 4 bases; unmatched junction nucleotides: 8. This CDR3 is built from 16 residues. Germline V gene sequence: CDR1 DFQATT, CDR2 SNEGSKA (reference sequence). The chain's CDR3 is CSARGASGSVADTQYF. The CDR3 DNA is TGCAGTGCTAGAGGTGCTAGCGGGAGTGTCGCAGATACGCAGTATTTT.

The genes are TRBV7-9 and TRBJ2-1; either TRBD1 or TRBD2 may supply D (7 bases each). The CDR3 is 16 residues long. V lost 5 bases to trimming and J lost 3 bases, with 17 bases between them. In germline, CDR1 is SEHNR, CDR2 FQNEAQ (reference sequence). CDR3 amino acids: CASSTPGGEIYNEQFF. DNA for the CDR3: TGTGCCAGCAGCACCCCAGGGGGGGAGATCTACAATGAGCAGTTCTTC.

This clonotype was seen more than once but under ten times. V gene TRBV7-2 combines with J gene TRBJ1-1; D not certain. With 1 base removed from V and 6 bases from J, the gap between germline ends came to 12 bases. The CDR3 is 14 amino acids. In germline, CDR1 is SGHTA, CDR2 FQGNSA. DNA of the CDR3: TGTGCCAGCAGCTTAGTATTGGCGTCCGCTGAAGCTTTCTTT. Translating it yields CASSLVLASAEAFF. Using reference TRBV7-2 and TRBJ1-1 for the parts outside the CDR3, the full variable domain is GAGVSQSPSNKVTEKGKDVELRCDPISGHTALYWYRQSLGQGLEFLIYFQGNSAPDKSGLPSDRFSAERTGGSVSTLTIQRTQQEDSAVYLCASSLVLASAEAFFGQGTRLTVV.

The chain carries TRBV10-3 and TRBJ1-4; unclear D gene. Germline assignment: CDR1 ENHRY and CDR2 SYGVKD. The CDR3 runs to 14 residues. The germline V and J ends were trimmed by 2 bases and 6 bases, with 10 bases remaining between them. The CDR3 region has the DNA TGTGCCATCAGTGAGGGGAGGGTTGATGAAAAACTGTTTTTT. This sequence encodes CAISEGRVDEKLFF.

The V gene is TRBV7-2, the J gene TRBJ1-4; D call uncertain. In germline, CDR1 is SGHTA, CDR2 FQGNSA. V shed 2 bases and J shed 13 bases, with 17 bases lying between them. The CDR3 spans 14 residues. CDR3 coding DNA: TGTGCCAGCAGCTTAACGACCCACCAAGTTAGACTGTTTTTT. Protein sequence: CASSLTTHQVRLFF.

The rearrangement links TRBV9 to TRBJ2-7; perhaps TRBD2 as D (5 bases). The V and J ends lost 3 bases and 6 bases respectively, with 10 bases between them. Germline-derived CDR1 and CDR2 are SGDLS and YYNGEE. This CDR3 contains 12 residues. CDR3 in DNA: TGTGCCAGCAGCGCCACTAGAGCCGAGCAGTACTTC. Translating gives CASSATRAEQYF.

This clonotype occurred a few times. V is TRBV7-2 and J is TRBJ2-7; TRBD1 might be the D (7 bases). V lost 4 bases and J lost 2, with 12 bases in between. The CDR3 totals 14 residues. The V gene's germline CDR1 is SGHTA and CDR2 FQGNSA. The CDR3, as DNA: TGTGCCAGCAGCTCGCAGGGGGGCCCCTACGAGCAGTACTTC. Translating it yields CASSSQGGPYEQYF.

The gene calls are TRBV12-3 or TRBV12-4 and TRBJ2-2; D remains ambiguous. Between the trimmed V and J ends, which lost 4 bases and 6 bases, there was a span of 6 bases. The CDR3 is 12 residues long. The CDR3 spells CASSSSPGELFF. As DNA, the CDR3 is TGTGCCAGCAGTTCGTCCCCCGGGGAGCTGTTTTTT.

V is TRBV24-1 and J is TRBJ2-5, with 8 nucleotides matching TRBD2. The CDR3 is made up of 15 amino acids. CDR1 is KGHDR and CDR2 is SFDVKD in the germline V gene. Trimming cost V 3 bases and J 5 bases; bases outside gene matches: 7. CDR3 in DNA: TGTGCCACCAGTGATACCGGGAGGGCCGGGGAGACCCAGTACTTC. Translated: CATSDTGRAGETQYF.

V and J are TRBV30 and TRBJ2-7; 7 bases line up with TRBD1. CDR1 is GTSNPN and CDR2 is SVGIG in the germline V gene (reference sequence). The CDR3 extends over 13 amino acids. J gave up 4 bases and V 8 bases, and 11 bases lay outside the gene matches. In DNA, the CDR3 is TGTGCCGGGGTTTTGACAGGGTTATACGAGCAGTACTTC. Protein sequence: CAGVLTGLYEQYF.